One sample yielded the 18 T cell receptor beta chains listed below, sequenced in a study of tumor and adjacent non-tumor tissue in lung cancer. Three rounds of nested PCR, following a modified ARM-PCR protocol, produced the TCRbeta library. MiXCR was run by TCRdb on the multiplex PCR reads, yielding one entry per CDR3 protein. The sample holds over 60,000 distinct CDR3 sequences, around 86% seen once. The template was RNA from unsorted bulk tissue. The sequencing sample was made of lung tumor tissue. The receptor set was obtained from a woman aged 50 to 60 with non-small cell lung cancer.

This clonotype was counted between two and nine times. The CDR3 end shows no conserved phenylalanine or tryptophan, and so a read error is likely. This chain connects TRBV29-1 to TRBJ1-1; 10 bases align to TRBD1. The length of the CDR3 is 13 residues. Germline lookup yields CDR1 SQVTM and CDR2 ANQGSEA. The CDR3 loop reads CSVEGQGGTEAFI. In nucleotides, the CDR3 is TGTAGCGTTGAAGGACAGGGGGGGACTGAAGCTTTCATT.

A note on this clonotype: A junction end diverges from the germline sequence, so it may reflect a read error. The chain employs TRBV20-1 and TRBJ1-1; 8 nucleotides line up with TRBD1. Germline CDR1 reads DFQATT; CDR2 reads SNEGSKA (reference sequence). The CDR3 sequence is 15 residues long. CDR3 protein: CNARPGGHWGTEAFF. CDR3 DNA: TGTAATGCAAGGCCAGGGGGCCATTGGGGCACTGAAGCTTTCTTT.

To note about this clonotype: The junction departs from germline at one end; a sequencing error may be responsible. The V and J genes are TRBV28 and TRBJ2-2, with D perhaps matching TRBD1 (6 bases). Germline lookup yields CDR1 MDHEN and CDR2 SYDVKM. The CDR3 is 17 amino acids. The CDR3 loop is CVSSLGKGTSEGGELFF. The CDR3 DNA is TGTGTCAGCAGCTTAGGAAAAGGGACAAGCGAAGGGGGGGAGCTGTTTTTT.

A remark on this clonotype: The junction differs from germline at one of its ends, possibly a read error. J is TRBJ2-1 and V is TRBV11-2, with D possibly being TRBD2 (5 bases). Germline V gives CDR1 SGHAT, CDR2 FQNNGV. This CDR3 contains 15 residues. CDR3 bases: TGTGCCAGTAGCTTAGTACCTAGCTCCTACAATGAGCACTTCTTC. Protein sequence: CASSLVPSSYNEHFF.

This chain links TRBV28 with TRBJ2-1, with D perhaps matching TRBD2 (5 bases). This CDR3 region has 14 residues. Trimming pared 10 bases from V and 4 bases from J, leaving 17 bases between. CDR1 MDHEN and CDR2 SYDVKM come from the germline V gene. CDR3 amino acids: CATPSGIPYNEQFF. CDR3 coding DNA: TGTGCCACCCCCTCCGGGATACCTTACAATGAGCAGTTCTTC.

In regard to this clonotype: One end of the junction fails to match germline, which may point to a read error. The chain links TRBV12-3 or TRBV12-4 to TRBJ2-2; 7 nucleotides match TRBD1. This CDR3 region has 13 residues. CDR3 protein: CASARANTGEPLF. DNA for the CDR3: TGTGCCAGCGCCAGGGCGAACACAGGGGAGCCGCTTTTT.

With respect to this clonotype: A read error may account for a junction end that differs from germline. DNA of the CDR3: TGCGCCAGCAGCCAAGATACGGCAGCTAATGAAACTGTCTTT. This encodes CASSQDTAANETVF. This rearrangement joins TRBV4-3 to TRBJ1-1, with D unclear. Germline loops: CDR1 LGHNA, CDR2 YSLEER. This CDR3 comprises 14 residues.

The chain is built from TRBV20-1 and TRBJ2-1; TRBD2 aligns across 7 bases. The CDR3 totals 19 residues. The ends lost 0 bases at V and 10 bases at J; junction bases unmatched: 24. CDR1 and CDR2 from the germline V gene are DFQATT and SNEGSKA (reference sequence). The CDR3: CSARDSGMQAGRSYNEQFF. The CDR3 nucleotides are TGCAGTGCTAGAGATAGCGGTATGCAAGCGGGACGCTCCTATAACGAGCAGTTCTTC.

With respect to this clonotype: The junction departs from germline at one end; a sequencing error may be responsible. The chain couples TRBV6-2 or TRBV6-3 to TRBJ2-7; maybe TRBD1 (6 bases). The CDR3 contains 13 residues. The germline CDR1 and CDR2 sequences are MNHEY and SVGEGT. The CDR3 sequence is CASMDSVSYDQCF. As DNA, the CDR3 is TGTGCCAGCATGGACAGTGTCTCCTACGATCAGTGCTTC.

This chain connects TRBV20-1 to TRBJ2-1; no reliable D call. The CDR3 is 13 amino acids. CDR1 is DFQATT and CDR2 is SNEGSKA in the germline V gene (reference sequence). Trimming took off 7 bases at V and 7 bases at J, with 17 bases between the two ends. The CDR3 region is CSVNLSGLNEQFF. CDR3 in DNA: TGCAGTGTCAATTTATCGGGTCTGAATGAGCAGTTCTTC.

Worth noting for this clonotype: One junction end does not reproduce the germline sequence, and a read error may be involved. This chain uses TRBV20-1 with TRBJ2-6; perhaps TRBD1 as D (6 bases). The germline V gene encodes CDR1 DFQATT and CDR2 SNEGSKA (reference sequence). The CDR3 runs 15 residues. The CDR3 nucleotides are TGCAGTGCTAGCCCCAGGGGCTCTGGCGCCAACGTCCTGATTTTC. As protein: CSASPRGSGANVLIF.

A remark on this clonotype: Likely a read error: the CDR3 ends without its conserved phenylalanine or tryptophan. The chain joins TRBV29-1 to TRBJ2-1, with D maybe TRBD2 (6 bases). This CDR3 is built from 11 residues. Germline V CDR1 and CDR2: SQVTM, ANQGSEA. Trimming took off 7 bases at V and 12 bases at J, with 16 bases between the two ends. The CDR3 sequence: CSDEVGSGQFL. The CDR3 nucleotides read TGCAGCGATGAGGTCGGGAGTGGGCAGTTCCTC.

The genes are TRBV20-1 and TRBJ2-2; 7 bases are a match to TRBD2. The CDR3 is 14 residues long. In germline, CDR1 is DFQATT, CDR2 SNEGSKA (reference sequence). The ends lost 1 base at V and 17 bases at J; junction bases unmatched: 16. The DNA of the CDR3 is TGCAGTGCTAGAGGGGCGGGAGTCCACGGGGAGCCATTTTTT. As protein: CSARGAGVHGEPFF.

This clonotype appeared once. A read error may produce the germline difference seen at one junction end. The chain has TRBV12-3 or TRBV12-4 and TRBJ2-1; D gene uncertain. CDR3 length: 12 amino acids. CDR3 DNA sequence: TGTGCGAGCAGTACGGCACTTAATGAGCAGTTCTTC. This gives the protein CASSTALNEQFF.

This clonotype was found a few times. The junction departs from germline at one end; a sequencing error may be responsible. This chain connects TRBV4-1 to TRBJ2-3; 7 positions match TRBD2. The CDR3 spans 16 residues. Germline CDR1 is MGHRA and CDR2 is YSYEKL. The CDR3 reads CASSQEGGSGTDMQYF. CDR3 sequence (DNA): TGCGCCAGCAGCCAAGAGGGGGGGTCAGGCACAGATATGCAGTATTTT.

This chain joins TRBV11-2 and TRBJ2-5, with 9 positions matching TRBD2. The CDR3 extends over 14 amino acids. CDR1 and CDR2 from the germline V gene are SGHAT and FQNNGV. The CDR3 spells CASSFAGGSETQYF. The CDR3, as DNA: TGTGCTAGTAGCTTCGCGGGAGGGTCGGAGACCCAGTACTTC.

The table lists this clonotype with many counts. CDR3 DNA: TGTGCCACCAGCAGAGGTCGGAACACTGAAGCTTTCTTT. Amino acids: CATSRGRNTEAFF. The chain uses TRBV15 and TRBJ1-1; D is unclear. Trimming shortened V by 1 base and J by 1 base, and 4 bases separated the two germline ends. Germline V gene lookup returns CDR1 LNHNV and CDR2 YYDKDF (reference sequence). The CDR3 is 13 amino acids. Based on the CDR3 plus reference TRBV15 and TRBJ1-1, the full variable domain is DAMVIQNPRYQVTQFGKPVTLSCSQTLNHNVMYWYQQKSSQAPKLLFHYYDKDFNNEADTPDNFQSRRPNTSFCFLDIRSPGLGDTAMYLCATSRGRNTEAFFGQGTRLTVV.

The J gene is TRBJ2-1, the V gene TRBV12-3 or TRBV12-4, with TRBD2 identical over 7 bases. The V segment lost 6 bases and the J segment 15 bases; nucleotides outside the gene matches: 14. The CDR3 has 13 residues. Here the CDR3 reads CASSRLAENKRFF. CDR3 DNA: TGTGCCAGCAGCCGACTAGCAGAGAATAAGCGGTTCTTC.